Following are 18 T cell receptor beta chains from one sample sequenced in a study of cytotoxic CD8 clonotypes in ibrutinib-treated CLL. The protocol was immunoSEQ multiplex PCR, while the TCRdb copy is restricted to in-frame clones and leaves out a portion. The profile shows about 200,000 clones, about two thirds of them singletons. This specimen consisted of PBMCs, obtained after 24 months of ibrutinib treatment. The receptors come from a human donor with chronic lymphocytic leukemia.

This clone appeared a single time. This chain connects TRBV5-1 to TRBJ2-1; TRBD2 matches 10 bases. This CDR3 spans 15 amino acids. V gave up 7 bases and J gave up 2 bases; unmatched junction bases: 6. The germline V gene encodes CDR1 SGHRS and CDR2 YFSETQ. CDR3 loop: CASVASGGPYNEQFF. CDR3 in DNA: TGCGCCAGCGTCGCTAGCGGGGGACCCTACAATGAGCAGTTCTTC.

This clone was picked up a small number of times. This chain uses TRBV5-4 with TRBJ1-5; D is unresolved. The ends were cut back, 4 bases at V and 7 bases at J, with 9 bases in the middle. This CDR3 is built from 12 residues. Germline values: CDR1 SGHNT, CDR2 YYREEE (reference sequence). CDR3 DNA sequence: TGTGCCAGCAGCCCGGACGGGCAGCCCCAGCATTTT. Translation: CASSPDGQPQHF.

This chain's CDR3 is CASSISPLLGSGRSNEQFF. In DNA, the CDR3 is TGTGCCAGTAGTATAAGCCCCCTATTGGGTAGCGGGAGATCGAATGAGCAGTTCTTC. This chain connects TRBV19 to TRBJ2-1, with TRBD2 matching over 9 bases. The CDR3 is 19 residues long. Trimming at V came to 2 bases and at J to 7 bases, leaving 18 bases not matched to a gene. Germline CDR1 and CDR2: LNHDA and SQIVND (reference sequence).

Note on this clone: A junction boundary mismatches the germline segment, possibly from a read error. The chain joins TRBV27 to TRBJ1-1; D is unresolved. The germline gives CDR1 MNHEY, CDR2 SMNVEV (reference sequence). The CDR3 has 11 residues. The CDR3 reads CASMGGQRNVF. CDR3 in DNA: TGTGCCAGCATGGGTGGGCAAAGGAATGTCTTT.

The chain recombines TRBV15 with TRBJ1-5; no firm D call. The V gene's germline CDR1 is LNHNV and CDR2 YYDKDF (reference sequence). This CDR3 spans 13 amino acids. Between the trimmed V and J ends, which lost 1 base and 2 bases, there was a span of 3 bases. The CDR3 region has the DNA TGTGCCACCAGCAGAGGAGGCAATCAGCCCCAGCATTTT. Its protein product is CATSRGGNQPQHF.

The V and J genes are TRBV11-2 and TRBJ2-7; possible D gene TRBD2, 6 bases. V lost 2 bases and J 7 bases, leaving 18 bases between the germline ends. The length of the CDR3 is 15 residues. Germline CDR1 SGHAT, CDR2 FQNNGV. CDR3 sequence: CASSLSAGRREEQYF. As DNA, the CDR3 is TGTGCCAGCAGCTTATCGGCGGGACGGCGCGAGGAGCAGTACTTC.

The rearrangement joins TRBV7-6 to TRBJ1-2; no definite D call. Germline V CDR1 and CDR2: SGHVS, FNYEAQ. The CDR3 consists of 14 residues. V dropped 5 bases and J dropped 8 bases, with 18 bases sitting between them. The CDR3: CASSPTPRPEGYTF. The CDR3 nucleotides are TGTGCCAGCAGCCCCACCCCTCGCCCTGAGGGCTACACCTTC.

The chain links TRBV18 to TRBJ2-3, with D possibly TRBD2 on 8 matching bases. Trimming took off 3 bases at V and 1 base at J, with 20 bases between the two ends. Looked up from germline, CDR1 is KGHSH and CDR2 is LQKENI. This CDR3 has 18 residues. The CDR3 sequence is CASSPTGLAGKGTDTQYF. CDR3 sequence (DNA): TGTGCCAGCTCACCGACAGGGCTAGCGGGCAAGGGCACAGATACGCAGTATTTT.

The V call is TRBV7-8, the J call TRBJ1-2; a weak D match, TRBD1 (6 bases). Trimming took 1 base from V and 6 from J, leaving 15 bases between them. CDR1 is SGHVS, CDR2 FQNEAQ, per germline. The CDR3 contains 15 residues. CDR3 bases: TGTGCCAGCAGCTTAGTCCTCACAGGGATCAATGGCTACACCTTC. Its protein product is CASSLVLTGINGYTF.

The chain is built from TRBV6-1 and TRBJ2-1; 9 bases match TRBD2. The V segment lost 0 bases and the J segment 5 bases; nucleotides outside the gene matches: 5. This CDR3 spans 16 amino acids. The germline V gene encodes CDR1 MNHNS and CDR2 SASEGT. As DNA, the CDR3 is TGTGCCAGCAGTGAAGCGGCGGGAGGGGAAGACAATGAGCAGTTCTTC. Amino acids: CASSEAAGGEDNEQFF.

The CDR3 here is CASRGLVGYNEQFF. CDR3 DNA: TGTGCCAGCAGGGGACTAGTGGGCTACAATGAGCAGTTCTTC. The chain joins TRBV27 to TRBJ2-1, with 8 bases that match TRBD2. Trimming took 6 bases from V and 3 from J; bases not matched to a gene: 4. Germline CDR1 reads MNHEY; CDR2 reads SMNVEV (reference sequence). There are 14 residues in the CDR3.

CDR3 residues: CASSLVGAGGNYGYTF. The CDR3 DNA reads as TGTGCCAGCAGCTTAGTGGGTGCAGGGGGGAACTATGGCTACACCTTC. This rearrangement joins TRBV7-9 to TRBJ1-2; 7 bases line up with TRBD1. Germline CDR1 is SEHNR and CDR2 is FQNEAQ (reference sequence). The ends lost 1 base at V and 2 bases at J; junction bases unmatched: 7. The CDR3 sequence is 16 residues long.

The rearrangement joins TRBV7-9 to TRBJ1-1; 8 bases match TRBD1. The CDR3 is made up of 16 amino acids. The V and J ends lost 5 bases and 8 bases, in that order; junction bases with no gene match: 16. The germline V gene has CDR1 SEHNR and CDR2 FQNEAQ (reference sequence). The DNA of the CDR3 is TGTGCCAGCAGCCAACCTTCAGGGACAGGTAACGTGGAAGCTTTCTTT. It encodes CASSQPSGTGNVEAFF.

This clone was recorded a few times. This sequence joins TRBV6-1 and TRBJ2-1; D gene ambiguous. V shed 2 bases and J shed 9 bases, with 14 bases lying between them. The CDR3 is 14 amino acids. CDR1 and CDR2 from the germline V gene are MNHNS and SASEGT. The CDR3 protein is CASSESNLKPEQFF. CDR3 DNA sequence: TGTGCCAGCAGTGAATCAAATCTCAAGCCTGAGCAGTTCTTC.

The sample holds a few counts of this clone. The genes are TRBV7-8 and TRBJ1-5, with D unclear. Germline lookup yields CDR1 SGHVS and CDR2 FQNEAQ. The CDR3 contains 12 residues. Trimming pared 5 bases from V and 5 bases from J, leaving 7 bases between. The CDR3 loop is CASSPADQPQHF. CDR3 DNA: TGTGCCAGCAGCCCGGCGGATCAGCCCCAGCATTTT.

This chain connects TRBV19 to TRBJ2-1; no clear D gene. Germline CDR1 is LNHDA and CDR2 is SQIVND (reference sequence). The length of the CDR3 is 16 residues. V was shortened by 5 bases and J by 6 bases, with 20 bases between the two germline ends. The CDR3 DNA follows: TGTGCCAGTAGTTCTCACCGAAACCTGGTAGTCAATGAGCAGTTCTTC. It encodes CASSSHRNLVVNEQFF.

This clone has just one count. The V gene is TRBV5-4, the J gene TRBJ2-7; 10 positions agree with TRBD1. This CDR3 spans 14 amino acids. The J segment lost 3 bases and the V segment lost 0 bases, leaving 0 bases of the junction unmatched. Germline-derived CDR1 and CDR2 are SGHNT and YYREEE (reference sequence). CDR3 amino acids: CASSLGDRGYEQYF. The DNA for the CDR3 is TGTGCCAGCAGCTTGGGGGACAGGGGCTACGAGCAGTACTTC.

CDR3 sequence reads: CASSTQGSLSYEQYF. The CDR3 DNA sequence: TGTGCCAGCAGCACCCAAGGATCTCTCTCCTACGAGCAGTACTTC. V is TRBV11-2 and J is TRBJ2-7; D gene unclear. The CDR3 runs 15 residues. The ends were cut back, 5 bases at V and 0 bases at J, with 14 bases in the middle. Germline V CDR1 and CDR2: SGHAT, FQNNGV.